This TCR beta chain was captured by sequencing in a study of T-cell reconstitution after alpha-beta-depleted transplantation in children. Library preparation (for TCRbeta) was performed with unique molecular identifiers. TCRdb reprocessed the PCR reads with MiXCR, giving one entry per CDR3 protein. The table shows about half a million distinct CDR3 sequences, with approximately 12% occurring only once. This clonotype has just a few counts. The germline gives CDR1 MNHEY, CDR2 SVGEGT. J gave up 3 bases and V 7 bases, and 8 bases lay outside the gene matches. This CDR3 has 14 amino acids. The clonotype originates from a human donor who donated a stem cell graft to a child with combined immunodeficiency. Sequences were derived from PBMCs from the stem cell graft donor, sampled from the stem cell graft. The rearrangement joins TRBV6-2 or TRBV6-3 to TRBJ1-1; 7 bases are shared with TRBD1. The CDR3 loop reads CASMGQTRDTEAFF. CDR3 bases: TGTGCCAGCATGGGACAGACCAGGGACACTGAAGCTTTCTTT.